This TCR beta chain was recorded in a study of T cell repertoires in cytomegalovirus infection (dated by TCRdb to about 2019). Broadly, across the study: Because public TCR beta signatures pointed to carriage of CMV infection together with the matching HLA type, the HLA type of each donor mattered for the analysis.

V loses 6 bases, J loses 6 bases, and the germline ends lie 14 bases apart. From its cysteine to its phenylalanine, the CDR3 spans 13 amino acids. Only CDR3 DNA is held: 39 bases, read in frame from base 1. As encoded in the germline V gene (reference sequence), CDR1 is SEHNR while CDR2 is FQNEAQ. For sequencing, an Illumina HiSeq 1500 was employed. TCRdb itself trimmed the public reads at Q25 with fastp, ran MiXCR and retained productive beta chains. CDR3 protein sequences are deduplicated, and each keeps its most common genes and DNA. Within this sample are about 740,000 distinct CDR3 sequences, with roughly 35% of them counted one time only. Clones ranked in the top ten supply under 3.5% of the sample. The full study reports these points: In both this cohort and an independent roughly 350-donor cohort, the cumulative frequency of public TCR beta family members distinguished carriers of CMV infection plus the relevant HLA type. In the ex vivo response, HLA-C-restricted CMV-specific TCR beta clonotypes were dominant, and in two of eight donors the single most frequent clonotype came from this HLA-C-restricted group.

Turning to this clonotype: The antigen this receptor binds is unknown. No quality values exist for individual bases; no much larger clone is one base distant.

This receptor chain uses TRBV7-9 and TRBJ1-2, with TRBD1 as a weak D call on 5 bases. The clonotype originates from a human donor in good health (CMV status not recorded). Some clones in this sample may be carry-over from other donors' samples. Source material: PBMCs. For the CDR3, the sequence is CASRLFPTDGYTF. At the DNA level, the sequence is TGTGCCAGCAGGTTATTTCCGACAGATGGCTACACCTTC.